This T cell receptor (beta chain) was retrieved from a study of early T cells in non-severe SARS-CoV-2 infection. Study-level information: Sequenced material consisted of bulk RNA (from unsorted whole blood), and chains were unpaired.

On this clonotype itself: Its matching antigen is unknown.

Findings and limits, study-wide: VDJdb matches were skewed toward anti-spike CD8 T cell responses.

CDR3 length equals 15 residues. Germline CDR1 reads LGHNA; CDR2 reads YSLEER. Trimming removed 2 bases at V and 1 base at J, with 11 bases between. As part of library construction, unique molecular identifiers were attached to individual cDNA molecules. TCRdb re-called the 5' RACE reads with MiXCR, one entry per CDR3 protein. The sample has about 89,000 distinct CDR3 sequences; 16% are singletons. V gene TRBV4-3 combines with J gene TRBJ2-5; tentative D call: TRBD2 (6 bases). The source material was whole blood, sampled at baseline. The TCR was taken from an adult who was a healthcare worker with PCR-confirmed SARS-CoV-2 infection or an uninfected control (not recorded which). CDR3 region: CASSQRTNTQETQYF. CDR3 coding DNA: TGCGCCAGCAGCCAACGGACTAACACCCAAGAGACCCAGTACTTC.